The clone carrying this T cell receptor beta chain was counted many times. Its antigen is as yet unknown. This sample stems from a study of regulatory T cells in long-lasting Graves disease. Arm-PCR with iRepertoire HTBI primers amplified the CDR3 regions for these TCR beta libraries. Original handling: Across all samples, roughly 60 TRBV segments and around 13 TRBJ segments were identified. TCRdb redid the calling of the multiplex PCR reads with MiXCR, one entry per CDR3 protein. The V and J calls come from TCRdb's annotation, not from the publication. The data show roughly 490,000 distinct CDR3 sequences, 22% seen once. Trimming removed 2 bases from V and 7 bases from J, with 5 bases in between. The CDR3 spans 12 residues. Described time point: persistent/refractory GD, antithyroid drugs over 5 years with positive TRAb. From RNA extracted from PBMCs, the TCR library was made. Study observations and caveats: Sample size was small, which may have lowered accuracy.

The sequenced sample was peripheral blood mononuclear cells (PBMCs), obtained when the disease was refractory, from a patient treated with antithyroid drugs. The clonotype comes from a female donor with Graves disease. This sequence joins TRBV12-3 or TRBV12-4 and TRBJ2-2; D unclear. CDR3 nucleotide sequence: TGTGCCAGCAGTTTAAAGATCGGGGAGCTGTTTTTT. It specifies CASSLKIGELFF.